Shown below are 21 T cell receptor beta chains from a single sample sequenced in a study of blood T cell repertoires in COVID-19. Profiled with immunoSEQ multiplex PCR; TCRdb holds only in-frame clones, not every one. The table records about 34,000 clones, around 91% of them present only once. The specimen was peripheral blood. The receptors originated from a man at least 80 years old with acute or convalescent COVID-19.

The CDR3 DNA is TGTGCCAGCAGACCCCCTAGCGGGGGGCCTTACAATGAGCAGTTCTTC. Protein: CASRPPSGGPYNEQFF. The chain is built from TRBV11-2 and TRBJ2-1; 11 nucleotides line up with TRBD2. Germline-derived CDR1 and CDR2 are SGHAT and FQNNGV. V shed 6 bases and J 4 bases; nucleotides not matched to a gene: 8. There are 16 residues in the CDR3.

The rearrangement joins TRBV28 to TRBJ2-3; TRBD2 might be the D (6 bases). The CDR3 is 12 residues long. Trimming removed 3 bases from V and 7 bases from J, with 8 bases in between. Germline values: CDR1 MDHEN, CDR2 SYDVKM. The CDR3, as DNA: TGTGCCAGCAGTTTTGGGGGGTATACGCAGTATTTT. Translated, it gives CASSFGGYTQYF.

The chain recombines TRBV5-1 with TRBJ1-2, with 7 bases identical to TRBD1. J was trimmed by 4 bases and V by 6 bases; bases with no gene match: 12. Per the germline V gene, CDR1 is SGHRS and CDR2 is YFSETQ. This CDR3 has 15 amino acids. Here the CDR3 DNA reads TGCGCCAGCACCCTCCGCGGGGACAGAGCCTATGGCTACACCTTC. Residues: CASTLRGDRAYGYTF.

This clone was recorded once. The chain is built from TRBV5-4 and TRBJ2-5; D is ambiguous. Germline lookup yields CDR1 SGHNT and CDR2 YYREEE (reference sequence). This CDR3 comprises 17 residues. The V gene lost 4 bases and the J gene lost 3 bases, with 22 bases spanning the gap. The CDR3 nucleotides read TGTGCCAGCAGCCCGGTCCGGATGGCTAGTTCAAAAGAGACCCAGTACTTC. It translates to CASSPVRMASSKETQYF.

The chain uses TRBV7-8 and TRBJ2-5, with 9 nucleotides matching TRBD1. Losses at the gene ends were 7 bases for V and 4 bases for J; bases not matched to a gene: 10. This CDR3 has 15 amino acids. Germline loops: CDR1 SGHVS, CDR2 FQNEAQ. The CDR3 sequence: CASNPTTGGGETQYF. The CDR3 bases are TGTGCCAGCAACCCAACGACAGGGGGGGGAGAGACCCAGTACTTC.

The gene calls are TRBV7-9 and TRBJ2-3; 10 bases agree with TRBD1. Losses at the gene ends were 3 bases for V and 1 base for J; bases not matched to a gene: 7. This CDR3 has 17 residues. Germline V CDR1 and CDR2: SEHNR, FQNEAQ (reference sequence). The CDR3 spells CASSFLPGQGGTDTQYF. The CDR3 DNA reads TGTGCCAGCAGCTTCCTCCCCGGACAGGGGGGCACAGATACGCAGTATTTT.

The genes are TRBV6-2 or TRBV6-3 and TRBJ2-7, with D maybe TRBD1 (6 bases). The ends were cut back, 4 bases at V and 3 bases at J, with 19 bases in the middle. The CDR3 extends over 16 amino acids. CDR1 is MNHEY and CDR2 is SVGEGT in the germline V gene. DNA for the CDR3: TGTGCCAGCAGTTTCCCTATCCCTGCAGGGGACTACGAGCAGTACTTC. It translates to CASSFPIPAGDYEQYF.

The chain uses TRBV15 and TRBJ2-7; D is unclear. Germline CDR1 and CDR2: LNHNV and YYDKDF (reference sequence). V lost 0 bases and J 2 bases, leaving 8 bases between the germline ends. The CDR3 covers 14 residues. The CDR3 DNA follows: TGTGCCACCAGCAGAGATATGGGCACCTACGAGCAGTACTTC. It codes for CATSRDMGTYEQYF.

The CDR3 region is CASSLGQGDYGYTF. In DNA form, the CDR3 reads TGTGCCAGCAGCCTTGGACAGGGGGATTATGGCTACACCTTC. The chain combines TRBV3-1 (or the pseudogene TRBV3-2) with TRBJ1-2; the match to TRBD1 covers 10 bases. The CDR3 spans 14 residues. V trimming: 4 bases; J trimming: 5 bases; junction bases outside the gene matches: 4. Germline loops: CDR1 LGHDT, CDR2 YNNKEL (reference sequence).

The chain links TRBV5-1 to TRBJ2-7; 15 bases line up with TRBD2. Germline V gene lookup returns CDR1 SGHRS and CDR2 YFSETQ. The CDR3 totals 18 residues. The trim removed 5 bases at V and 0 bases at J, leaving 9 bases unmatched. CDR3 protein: CASRLGTSGGLSSYEQYF. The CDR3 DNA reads TGCGCCAGCAGACTTGGGACTAGCGGGGGGCTGAGCTCCTACGAGCAGTACTTC.

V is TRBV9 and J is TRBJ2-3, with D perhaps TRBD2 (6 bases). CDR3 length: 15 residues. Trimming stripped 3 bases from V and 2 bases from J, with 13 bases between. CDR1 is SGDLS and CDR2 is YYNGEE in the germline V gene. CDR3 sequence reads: CASSGRGSNTDTQYF. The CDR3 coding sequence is TGTGCCAGCAGCGGCCGGGGGTCTAACACAGATACGCAGTATTTT. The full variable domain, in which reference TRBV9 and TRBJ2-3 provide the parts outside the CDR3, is DSGVTQTPKHLITATGQRVTLRCSPRSGDLSVYWYQQSLDQGLQFLIQYYNGEERAKGNILERFSAQQFPDLHSELNLSSLELGDSALYFCASSGRGSNTDTQYFGPGTRLTVL.

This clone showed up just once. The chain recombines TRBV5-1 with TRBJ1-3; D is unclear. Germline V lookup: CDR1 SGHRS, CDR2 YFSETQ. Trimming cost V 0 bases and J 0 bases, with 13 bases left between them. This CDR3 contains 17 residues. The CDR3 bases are TGCGCCAGCAGCTTGGGTTGGAGAGACTCCTCTGGAAACACCATATATTTT. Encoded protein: CASSLGWRDSSGNTIYF.

CDR3 residues: CASSPGGGAYEQYF. The DNA for the CDR3 is TGTGCCAGCTCACCTGGCGGGGGGGCCTACGAGCAGTACTTC. The J gene is TRBJ2-7, the V gene TRBV18, with 9 bases lining up with TRBD2. With 3 bases clipped from V and 2 bases from J, the junction kept 2 bases outside the gene matches. The CDR3 spans 14 residues. CDR1 and CDR2 (germline): KGHSH, LQKENI.

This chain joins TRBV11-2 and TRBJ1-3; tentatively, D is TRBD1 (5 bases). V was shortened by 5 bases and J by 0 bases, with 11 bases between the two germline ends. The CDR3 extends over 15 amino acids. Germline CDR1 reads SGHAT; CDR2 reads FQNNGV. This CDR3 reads CASSLRGSSGNTIYF. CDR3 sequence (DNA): TGTGCCAGCAGCCTTAGGGGTTCCTCTGGAAACACCATATATTTT.

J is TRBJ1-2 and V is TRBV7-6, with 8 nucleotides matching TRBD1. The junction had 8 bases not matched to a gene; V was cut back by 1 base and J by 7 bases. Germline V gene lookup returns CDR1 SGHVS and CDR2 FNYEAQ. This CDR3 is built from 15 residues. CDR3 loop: CASSLGAGGEGGYTF. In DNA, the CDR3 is TGTGCCAGCAGCTTAGGTGCAGGGGGCGAGGGTGGCTACACCTTC.

CDR3 coding DNA: TGTGCCAGCAGCTTGTTGCGACAGGGGACCGGGGAGCTGTTTTTT. This gives the protein CASSLLRQGTGELFF. V and J are TRBV5-8 and TRBJ2-2; 8 bases fit TRBD1. Germline CDR1 is SGHTS and CDR2 is YDEGEE. The CDR3 runs 15 residues. Trimming removed 1 base from V and 5 bases from J; junction bases left unmatched: 4.

CDR3 bases: TGTGCCAGCAGCCAAGGGAGTAGCGGGGCGGCCGGGGAGCTGTTTTTT. This sequence encodes CASSQGSSGAAGELFF. The rearrangement links TRBV3-1 (or the pseudogene TRBV3-2) to TRBJ2-2; 8 bases match TRBD2. The CDR3 is 16 amino acids. Germline CDR1 reads LGHDT; CDR2 reads YNNKEL (reference sequence). V dropped 1 base and J dropped 6; count of bases not matched to a gene: 7.

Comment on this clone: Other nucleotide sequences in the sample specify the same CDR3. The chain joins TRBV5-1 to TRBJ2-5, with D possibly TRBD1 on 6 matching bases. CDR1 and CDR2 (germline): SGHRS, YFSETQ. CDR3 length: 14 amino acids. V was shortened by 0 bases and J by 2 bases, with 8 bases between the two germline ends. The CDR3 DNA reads TGCGCCAGCAGCTTGGGGACAGTACAAGAGACCCAGTACTTC. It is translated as CASSLGTVQETQYF.

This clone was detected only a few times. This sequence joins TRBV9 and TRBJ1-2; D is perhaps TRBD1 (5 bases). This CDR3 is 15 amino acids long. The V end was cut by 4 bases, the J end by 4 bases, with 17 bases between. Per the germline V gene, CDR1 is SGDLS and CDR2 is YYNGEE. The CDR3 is CASSPSVQGVYGYTF. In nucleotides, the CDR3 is TGTGCCAGCAGCCCATCGGTGCAGGGCGTCTATGGCTACACCTTC.

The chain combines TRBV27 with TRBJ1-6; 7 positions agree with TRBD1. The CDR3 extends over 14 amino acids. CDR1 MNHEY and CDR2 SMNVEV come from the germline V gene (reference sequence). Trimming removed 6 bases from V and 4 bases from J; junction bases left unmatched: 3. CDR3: CASSLTGYNSPLHF. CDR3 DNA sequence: TGTGCCAGCAGCCTGACAGGGTATAATTCACCCCTCCACTTT.

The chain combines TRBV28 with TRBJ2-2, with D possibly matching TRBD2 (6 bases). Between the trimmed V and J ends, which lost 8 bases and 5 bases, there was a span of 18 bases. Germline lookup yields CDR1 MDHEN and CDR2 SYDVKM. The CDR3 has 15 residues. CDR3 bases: TGTGCCAGCTCCGAGGCCGGGGGAAGAACCGGGGAGCTGTTTTTT. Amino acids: CASSEAGGRTGELFF.